Below are 6 T cell receptor beta chains sequenced from a single sample in a study of cytomegalovirus exposure and HLA in healthy donors. Produced via immunoSEQ multiplex PCR; TCRdb's table is partial and in-frame only. This sample carries some 120,000 clones, around 92% of them seen once, and the ten largest clones take approximately 3.5%. Sequenced material: PBMCs. All receptors come from a man aged 25 to 40 in good health and CMV-seronegative.

The chain recombines TRBV4-1 with TRBJ2-3, with TRBD2 matching 8 bases. Germline values: CDR1 MGHRA, CDR2 YSYEKL. Trimming at V came to 2 bases and at J to 6 bases, leaving 13 bases not matched to a gene. The CDR3 is 17 residues long. The CDR3 spells CASSQTKAGAGTDTQYF. DNA of the CDR3: TGCGCCAGCAGCCAAACCAAAGCGGGGGCGGGGACGGATACGCAGTATTTT.

This sequence joins TRBV7-6 and TRBJ1-1; 9 bases align to TRBD1. The CDR3 extends over 13 amino acids. Germline values: CDR1 SGHVS, CDR2 FNYEAQ. V lost 3 bases, J lost 10 bases, and 6 bases stayed unmatched. CDR3 sequence reads: CASSFWTGEGAFF. The CDR3 DNA follows: TGTGCCAGCAGCTTCTGGACAGGGGAGGGAGCTTTCTTT.

The rearrangement joins TRBV18 to TRBJ2-5; D is perhaps TRBD2 (6 bases). The CDR3 has 15 residues. V lost 0 bases and J lost 4, with 12 bases in between. Germline V gene sequence: CDR1 KGHSH, CDR2 LQKENI. CDR3 in DNA: TGTGCCAGCTCACCACCGTCGGGGGACGGAGAGACCCAGTACTTC. It is translated as CASSPPSGDGETQYF.

The gene calls are TRBV28 and TRBJ1-1; 11 nucleotides match TRBD1. The J segment lost 6 bases and the V segment lost 7 bases, leaving 10 bases of the junction unmatched. The germline V gene has CDR1 MDHEN and CDR2 SYDVKM. This CDR3 is 15 amino acids long. CDR3 sequence reads: CASIFWTGGLSEAFF. Written as DNA, the CDR3 is TGTGCCAGCATTTTTTGGACAGGGGGCCTTTCTGAAGCTTTCTTT. Based on the CDR3 plus reference TRBV28 and TRBJ1-1, the full variable domain is DVKVTQSSRYLVKRTGEKVFLECVQDMDHENMFWYRQDPGLGLRLIYFSYDVKMKEKGDIPEGYSVSREKKERFSLILESASTNQTSMYLCASIFWTGGLSEAFFGQGTRLTVV.

The V call is TRBV5-1, the J call TRBJ2-7, with TRBD2 matching over 7 bases. There are 14 residues in the CDR3. Looked up from germline, CDR1 is SGHRS and CDR2 is YFSETQ. With V trimmed by 0 bases and J by 5 bases, 5 bases remained unmatched. The CDR3 sequence: CASSLGPAGNEQYF. For the CDR3, the DNA is TGCGCCAGCAGCTTGGGCCCAGCGGGGAACGAGCAGTACTTC.

V gene TRBV9 combines with J gene TRBJ2-7; 11 bases fit TRBD2. The V gene's germline CDR1 is SGDLS and CDR2 YYNGEE. This CDR3 comprises 16 residues. The V segment lost 3 bases and the J segment 5 bases; nucleotides outside the gene matches: 10. CDR3 sequence: CASSGGTSGPGNEQYF. The DNA of the CDR3 is TGTGCCAGCAGCGGAGGGACTAGCGGTCCGGGGAACGAGCAGTACTTC.